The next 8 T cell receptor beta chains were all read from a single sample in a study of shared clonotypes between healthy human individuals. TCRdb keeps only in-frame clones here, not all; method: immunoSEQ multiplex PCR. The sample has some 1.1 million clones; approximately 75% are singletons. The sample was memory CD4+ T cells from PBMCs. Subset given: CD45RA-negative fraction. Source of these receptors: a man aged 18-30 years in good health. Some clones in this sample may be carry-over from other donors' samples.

The CDR3 sequence: CSVDFSGDGYGYTF. The CDR3 region has the DNA TGCAGCGTTGATTTTTCGGGCGACGGCTATGGCTACACCTTC. The gene calls are TRBV29-1 and TRBJ1-2; no reliable D call. Germline CDR1 reads SQVTM; CDR2 reads ANQGSEA. V dropped 3 bases and J dropped 4 bases, with 15 bases sitting between them. This CDR3 contains 14 residues.

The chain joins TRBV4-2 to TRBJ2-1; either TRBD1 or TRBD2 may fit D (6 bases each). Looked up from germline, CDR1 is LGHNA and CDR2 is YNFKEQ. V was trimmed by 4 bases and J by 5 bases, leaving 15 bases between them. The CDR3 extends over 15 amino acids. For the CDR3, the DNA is TGTGCCAGCAGCCGGGGAACAGGGACTGACAATGAGCAGTTCTTC. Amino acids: CASSRGTGTDNEQFF.

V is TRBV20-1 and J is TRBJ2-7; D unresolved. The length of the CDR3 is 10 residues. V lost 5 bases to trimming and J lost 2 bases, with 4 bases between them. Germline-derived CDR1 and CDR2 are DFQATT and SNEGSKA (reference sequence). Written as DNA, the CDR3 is TGCAGTGCTTCTGCCTACGAGCAGTACTTC. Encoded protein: CSASAYEQYF.

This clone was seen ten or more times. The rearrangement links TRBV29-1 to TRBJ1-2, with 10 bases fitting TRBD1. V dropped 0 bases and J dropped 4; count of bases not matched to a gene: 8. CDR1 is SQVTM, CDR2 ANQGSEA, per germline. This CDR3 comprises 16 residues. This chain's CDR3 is CSVEDRGTGASYGYTF. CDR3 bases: TGCAGCGTTGAAGATAGGGGGACAGGGGCCTCCTATGGCTACACCTTC. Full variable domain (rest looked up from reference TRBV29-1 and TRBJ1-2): SAVISQKPSRDICQRGTSLTIQCQVDSQVTMMFWYRQQPGQSLTLIATANQGSEATYESGFVIDKFPISRPNLTFSTLTVSNMSPEDSSIYLCSVEDRGTGASYGYTFGSGTRLTVV.

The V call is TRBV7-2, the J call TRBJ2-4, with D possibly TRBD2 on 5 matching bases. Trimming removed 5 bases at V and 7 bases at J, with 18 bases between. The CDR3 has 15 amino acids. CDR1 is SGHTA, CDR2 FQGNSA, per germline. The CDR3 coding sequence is TGTGCCAGCAGCGCGACCGGGGTGGTTGGCAACATTCAGTACTTC. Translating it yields CASSATGVVGNIQYF.

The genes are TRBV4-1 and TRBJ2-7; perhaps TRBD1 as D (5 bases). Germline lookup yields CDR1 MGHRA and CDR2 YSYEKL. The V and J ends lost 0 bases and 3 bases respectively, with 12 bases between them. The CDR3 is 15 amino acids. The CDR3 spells CASSQDMAGYYEQYF. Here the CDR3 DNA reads TGCGCCAGCAGCCAAGATATGGCAGGGTACTACGAGCAGTACTTC.

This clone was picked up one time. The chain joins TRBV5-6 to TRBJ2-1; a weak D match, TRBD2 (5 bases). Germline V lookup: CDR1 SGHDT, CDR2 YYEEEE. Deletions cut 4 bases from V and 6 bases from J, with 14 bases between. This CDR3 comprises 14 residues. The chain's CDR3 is CASSPPGRGNEQFF. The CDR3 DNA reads TGTGCCAGCAGCCCCCCTGGTCGGGGCAATGAGCAGTTCTTC.

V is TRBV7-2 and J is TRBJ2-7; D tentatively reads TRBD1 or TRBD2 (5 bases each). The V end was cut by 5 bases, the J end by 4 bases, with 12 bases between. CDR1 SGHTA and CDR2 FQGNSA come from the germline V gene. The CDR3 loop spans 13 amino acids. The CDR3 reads CASSPLGAYEQYF. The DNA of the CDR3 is TGTGCCAGCAGCCCCCTCGGGGCTTACGAGCAGTACTTC.